This T cell receptor (beta chain) derives from a study of T cell responses to AZD1222 COVID-19 vaccine. This CDR3 region has 16 residues. J gave up 1 base and V 4 bases, and 4 bases lay outside the gene matches. Germline V lookup: CDR1 SGHKS, CDR2 YYEKEE (reference sequence). TCRdb's copy holds only in-frame clones and misses some; the assay was immunoSEQ multiplex PCR. This table has fewer than 120,000 clones, roughly 92% appearing once. This sequence joins TRBV5-5 and TRBJ2-3, with 12 bases fitting TRBD2. The starting material was peripheral blood, obtained 28 days after the second AZD1222 dose. This clonotype was obtained from an adult who received the AZD1222 COVID-19 vaccine. The CDR3 sequence: CASSTRLAGGTDTQYF. DNA of the CDR3: TGTGCCAGCAGCACCAGACTAGCGGGGGGCACAGATACGCAGTATTTT. Full variable domain (remainder filled in from reference TRBV5-5 and TRBJ2-3): DAGVTQSPTHLIKTRGQQVTLRCSPISGHKSVSWYQQVLGQGPQFIFQYYEKEERGRGNFPDRFSARQFPNYSSELNVNALLLGDSALYLCASSTRLAGGTDTQYFGPGTRLTVL.